The table lists the clone carrying this T cell receptor beta chain with a count of one. The CDR3 contains 13 residues. Clones were read by immunoSEQ multiplex PCR, and TCRdb kept only the in-frame ones, dropping some. The data contain around 86,000 clones, roughly 85% of them singletons. The sample comes from a study of blood T cell repertoires in COVID-19. Overall study: The United States, Italy and Spain provided the acute and convalescent COVID-19 samples.

This clonotype was sampled from a man older than 75 with acute or convalescent COVID-19. This chain uses TRBV12-2 with TRBJ2-5; the table's D call TRBD2 went unverified against the DNA. TRBV12-2 is flagged as a pseudogene. Sequenced material: peripheral blood. CDR3 nucleotide sequence: TGTGCAAGTCTCCTCGGGGTAAGGGAGACCCAGTACTTC. Translated, it gives CASLLGVRETQYF.